This TCR beta chain is drawn from a study of PD-1 blockade in classical Hodgkin lymphoma. Sequencing used immunoSEQ multiplex PCR; TCRdb keeps in-frame clones, though not all of them. The table records 35,000 to 55,000 clones, 65% to 85% of them present only once. In its sample, this clone was seen once. Looked up from germline, CDR1 is SGHRS and CDR2 is YFSETQ. Deletions cut 4 bases from V and 5 bases from J, with 15 bases between. The CDR3 is 14 residues long. After autologous stem cell transplantation all patients relapsed, and prior brentuximab vedotin exposure differed between cohorts. The clonotype originates from a human donor with classical Hodgkin lymphoma. The sequenced sample was peripheral blood mononuclear cells (PBMCs), obtained before the second cycle of nivolumab. This chain joins TRBV5-1 and TRBJ1-1, with D maybe TRBD1 (5 bases). The CDR3 is CASSPQGGETEAFF. DNA for the CDR3: TGCGCCAGCAGCCCCCAGGGTGGGGAGACTGAAGCTTTCTTT.